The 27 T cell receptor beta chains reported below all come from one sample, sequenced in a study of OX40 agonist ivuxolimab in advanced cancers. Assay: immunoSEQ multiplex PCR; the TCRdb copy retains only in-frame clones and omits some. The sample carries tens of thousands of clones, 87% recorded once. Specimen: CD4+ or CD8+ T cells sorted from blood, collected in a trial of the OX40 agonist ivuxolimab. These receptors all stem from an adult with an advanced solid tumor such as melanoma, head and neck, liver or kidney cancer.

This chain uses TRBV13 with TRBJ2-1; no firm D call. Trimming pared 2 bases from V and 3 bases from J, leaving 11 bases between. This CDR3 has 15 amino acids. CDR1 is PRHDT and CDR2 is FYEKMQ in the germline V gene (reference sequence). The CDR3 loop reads CASSLLLRDYNEQFF. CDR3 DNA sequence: TGTGCCAGCAGCTTACTCCTTCGAGACTACAATGAGCAGTTCTTC. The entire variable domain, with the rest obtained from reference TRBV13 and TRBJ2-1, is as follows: AAGVIQSPRHLIKEKRETATLKCYPIPRHDTVYWYQQGPGQDPQFLISFYEKMQSDKGSIPDRFSAQQFSDYHSELNMSSLELGDSALYFCASSLLLRDYNEQFFGPGTRLTVL.

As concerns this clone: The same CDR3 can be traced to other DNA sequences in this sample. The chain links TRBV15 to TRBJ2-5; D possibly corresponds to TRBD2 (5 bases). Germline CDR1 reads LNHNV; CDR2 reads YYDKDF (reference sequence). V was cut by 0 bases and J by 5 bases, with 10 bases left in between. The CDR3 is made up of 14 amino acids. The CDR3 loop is CATSRDRGEETQYF. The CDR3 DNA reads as TGTGCCACCAGCAGAGACCGGGGAGAGGAGACCCAGTACTTC.

The CDR3, as DNA: TGCAGCGTCGAGGAAAACTATGGCTACACCTTC. The encoded protein is CSVEENYGYTF. This rearrangement joins TRBV29-1 to TRBJ1-2; D unclear. V was shortened by 6 bases and J by 2 bases, with 7 bases between the two germline ends. The germline gives CDR1 SQVTM, CDR2 ANQGSEA. The length of the CDR3 is 11 residues.

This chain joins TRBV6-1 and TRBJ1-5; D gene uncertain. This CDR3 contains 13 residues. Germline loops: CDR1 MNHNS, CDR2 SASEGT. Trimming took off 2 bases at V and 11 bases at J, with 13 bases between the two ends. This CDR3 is CASSENPREAQHF. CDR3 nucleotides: TGTGCCAGCAGTGAAAACCCCCGGGAGGCCCAGCATTTT.

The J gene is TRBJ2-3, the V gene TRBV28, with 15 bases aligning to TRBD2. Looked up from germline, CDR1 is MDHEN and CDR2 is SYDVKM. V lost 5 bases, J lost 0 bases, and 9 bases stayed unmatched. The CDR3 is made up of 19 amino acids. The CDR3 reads CASSPEGLAGGSSTDTQYF. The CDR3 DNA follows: TGTGCCAGCAGTCCCGAGGGACTAGCGGGAGGTTCTAGCACAGATACGCAGTATTTT.

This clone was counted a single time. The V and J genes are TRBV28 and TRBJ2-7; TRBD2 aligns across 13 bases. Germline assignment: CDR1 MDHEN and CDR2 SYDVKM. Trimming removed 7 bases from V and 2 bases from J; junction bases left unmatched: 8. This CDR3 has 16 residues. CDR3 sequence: CASMPTSGGATYEQYF. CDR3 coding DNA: TGTGCCAGCATGCCCACTAGCGGGGGGGCTACCTACGAGCAGTACTTC.

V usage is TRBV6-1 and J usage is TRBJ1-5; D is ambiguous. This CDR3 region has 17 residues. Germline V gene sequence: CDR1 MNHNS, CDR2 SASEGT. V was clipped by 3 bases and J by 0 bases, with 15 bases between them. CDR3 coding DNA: TGTGCCAGCAGTGATACGGCAGGAGGGTATAGCAATCAGCCCCAGCATTTT. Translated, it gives CASSDTAGGYSNQPQHF.

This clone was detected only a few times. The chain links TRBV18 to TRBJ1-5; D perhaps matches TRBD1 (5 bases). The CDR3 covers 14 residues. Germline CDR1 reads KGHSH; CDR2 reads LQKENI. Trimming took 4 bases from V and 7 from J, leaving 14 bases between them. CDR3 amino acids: CASSQGREGQPQHF. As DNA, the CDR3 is TGTGCCAGCTCACAGGGCAGGGAGGGCCAGCCCCAGCATTTT. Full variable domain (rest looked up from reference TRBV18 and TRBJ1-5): NAGVMQNPRHLVRRRGQEARLRCSPMKGHSHVYWYRQLPEEGLKFMVYLQKENIIDESGMPKERFSAEFPKEGPSILRIQQVVRGDSAAYFCASSQGREGQPQHFGDGTRLSIL.

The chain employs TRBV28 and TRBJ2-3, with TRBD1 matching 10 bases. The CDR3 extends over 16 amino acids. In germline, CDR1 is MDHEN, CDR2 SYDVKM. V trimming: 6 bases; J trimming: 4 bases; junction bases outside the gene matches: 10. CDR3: CASSRRDRGRADTQYF. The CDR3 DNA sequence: TGTGCCAGCAGCCGCCGGGACAGGGGCCGCGCAGATACGCAGTATTTT.

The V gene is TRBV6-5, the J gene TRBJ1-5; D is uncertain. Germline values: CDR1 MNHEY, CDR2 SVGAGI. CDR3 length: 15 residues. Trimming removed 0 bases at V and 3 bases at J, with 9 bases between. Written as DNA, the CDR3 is TGTGCCAGCAGTTACTCGTACGGAAACAATCAGCCCCAGCATTTT. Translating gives CASSYSYGNNQPQHF.

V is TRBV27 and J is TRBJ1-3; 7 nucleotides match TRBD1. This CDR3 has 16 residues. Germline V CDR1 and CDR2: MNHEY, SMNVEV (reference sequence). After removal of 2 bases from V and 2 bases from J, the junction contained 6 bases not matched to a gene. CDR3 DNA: TGTGCCAGCAGTTTACGCAGGGGGAAGCCTGGAAACACCATATATTTT. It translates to CASSLRRGKPGNTIYF.

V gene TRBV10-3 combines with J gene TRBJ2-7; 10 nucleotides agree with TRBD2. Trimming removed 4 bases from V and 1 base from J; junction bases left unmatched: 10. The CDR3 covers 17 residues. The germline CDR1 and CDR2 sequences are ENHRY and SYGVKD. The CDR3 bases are TGTGCCATCAGTGGGGCTAGCGGGAGTAGTATATCCTACGAGCAGTACTTC. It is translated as CAISGASGSSISYEQYF.

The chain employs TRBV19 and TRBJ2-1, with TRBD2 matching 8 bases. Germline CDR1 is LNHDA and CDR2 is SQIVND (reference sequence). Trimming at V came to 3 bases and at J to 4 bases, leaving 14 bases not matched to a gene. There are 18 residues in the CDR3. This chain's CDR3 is CASSIRALASGSYNEQFF. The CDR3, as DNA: TGTGCCAGTAGTATTAGGGCCCTTGCTAGCGGGTCGTACAATGAGCAGTTCTTC.

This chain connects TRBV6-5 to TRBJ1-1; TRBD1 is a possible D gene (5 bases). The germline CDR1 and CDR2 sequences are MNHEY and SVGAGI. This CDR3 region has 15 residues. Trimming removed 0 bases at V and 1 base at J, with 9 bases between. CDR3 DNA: TGTGCCAGCAGTTACTCGGGACTACCGAACACTGAAGCTTTCTTT. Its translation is CASSYSGLPNTEAFF.

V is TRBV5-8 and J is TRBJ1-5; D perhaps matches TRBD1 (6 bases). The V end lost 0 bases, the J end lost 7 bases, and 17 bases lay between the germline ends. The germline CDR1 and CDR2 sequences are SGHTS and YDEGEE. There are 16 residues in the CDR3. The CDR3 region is CASSLGGTPRGQPQHF. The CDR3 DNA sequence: TGTGCCAGCAGCTTGGGAGGGACCCCGAGGGGGCAGCCCCAGCATTTT. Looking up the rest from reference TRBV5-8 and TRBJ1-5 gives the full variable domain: EAGVTQSPTHLIKTRGQQATLRCSPISGHTSVYWYQQALGLGLQFLLWYDEGEERNRGNFPPRFSGRQFPNYSSELNVNALELEDSALYLCASSLGGTPRGQPQHFGDGTRLSIL.

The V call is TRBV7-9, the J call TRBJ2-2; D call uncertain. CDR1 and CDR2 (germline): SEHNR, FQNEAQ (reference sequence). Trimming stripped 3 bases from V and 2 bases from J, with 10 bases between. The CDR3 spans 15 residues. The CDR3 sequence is CASSLVLANTGELFF. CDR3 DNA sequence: TGTGCCAGCAGCTTGGTCTTAGCTAACACCGGGGAGCTGTTTTTT.

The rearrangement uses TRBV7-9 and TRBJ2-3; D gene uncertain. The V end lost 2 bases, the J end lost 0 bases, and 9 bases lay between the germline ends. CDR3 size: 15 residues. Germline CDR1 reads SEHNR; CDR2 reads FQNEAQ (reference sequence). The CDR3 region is CASSLNSYSTDTQYF. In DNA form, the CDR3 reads TGTGCCAGCAGCTTAAACAGTTACAGCACAGATACGCAGTATTTT.

CDR3 in DNA: TGTGCCAGCAGTGAGCAACAGGGGAACTATGGCTACACCTTC. Translated, it gives CASSEQQGNYGYTF. J is TRBJ1-2 and V is TRBV6-6; 7 positions match TRBD1. The CDR3 totals 14 residues. Germline V CDR1 and CDR2: MNHNY, SVGAGI (reference sequence). Unmatched junction bases numbered 5, after V lost 5 bases and J lost 2 bases.

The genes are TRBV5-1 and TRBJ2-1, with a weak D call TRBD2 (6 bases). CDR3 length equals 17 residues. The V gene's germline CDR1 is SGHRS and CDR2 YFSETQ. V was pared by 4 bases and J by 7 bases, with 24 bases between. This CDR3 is CASSRWEEPLLGNEQFF. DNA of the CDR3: TGCGCCAGCAGCCGGTGGGAGGAACCTCTCCTGGGGAATGAGCAGTTCTTC.

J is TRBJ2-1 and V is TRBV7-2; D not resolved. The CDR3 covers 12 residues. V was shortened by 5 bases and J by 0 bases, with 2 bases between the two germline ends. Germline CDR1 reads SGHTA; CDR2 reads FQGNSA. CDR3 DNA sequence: TGTGCCAGCAGCCCCTCCTACAATGAGCAGTTCTTC. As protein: CASSPSYNEQFF.

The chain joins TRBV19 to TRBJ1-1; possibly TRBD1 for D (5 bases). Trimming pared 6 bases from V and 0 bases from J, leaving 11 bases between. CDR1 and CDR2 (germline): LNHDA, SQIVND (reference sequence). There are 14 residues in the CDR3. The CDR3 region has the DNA TGTGCCAGTAGAAATCAGGGCCTGAACACTGAAGCTTTCTTT. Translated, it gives CASRNQGLNTEAFF.

CDR3 amino acids: CATSRTASPESGYGYTF. In DNA form, the CDR3 reads TGTGCCACGTCCCGGACAGCTTCCCCAGAGTCGGGCTATGGCTACACCTTC. The chain has TRBV2 and TRBJ1-2, with D possibly TRBD1 on 6 matching bases. Germline V gives CDR1 SNHLY, CDR2 FYNNEI. There are 17 residues in the CDR3. V was cut by 10 bases and J by 4 bases, with 28 bases left in between.

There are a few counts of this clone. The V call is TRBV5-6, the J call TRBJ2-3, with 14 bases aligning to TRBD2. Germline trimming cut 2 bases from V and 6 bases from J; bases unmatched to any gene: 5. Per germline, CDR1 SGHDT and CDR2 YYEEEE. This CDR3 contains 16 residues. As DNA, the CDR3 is TGTGCCAGCAGCTTTGGACTAGCGGGAGGTTTGGATACGCAGTATTTT. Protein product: CASSFGLAGGLDTQYF.

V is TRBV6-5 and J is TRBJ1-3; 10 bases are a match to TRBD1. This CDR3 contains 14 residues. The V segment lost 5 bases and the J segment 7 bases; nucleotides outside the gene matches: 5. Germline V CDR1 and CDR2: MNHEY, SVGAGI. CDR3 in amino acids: CASSPRTGGNTIYF. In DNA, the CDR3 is TGTGCCAGCAGTCCCAGGACAGGGGGTAACACCATATATTTT.

The CDR3, as DNA: TGTGCTAGTGCCCGGGGGGGGTTAACTGAAGCTTTCTTT. Encoded protein: CASARGGLTEAFF. The chain employs TRBV12-5 and TRBJ1-1; tentative D call: TRBD1 (5 bases). This CDR3 region has 13 residues. From germline, CDR1 is LGHNT and CDR2 FRNRAP. The germline V and J ends were trimmed by 7 bases and 5 bases, with 14 bases remaining between them.

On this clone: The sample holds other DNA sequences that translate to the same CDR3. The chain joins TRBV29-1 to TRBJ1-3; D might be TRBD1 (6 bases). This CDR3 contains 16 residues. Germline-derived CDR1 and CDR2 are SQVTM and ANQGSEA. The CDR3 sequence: CSVRRQAENSGNTIYF. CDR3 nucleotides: TGCAGTGTTCGCCGACAGGCCGAAAACTCCGGAAACACCATATATTTT.

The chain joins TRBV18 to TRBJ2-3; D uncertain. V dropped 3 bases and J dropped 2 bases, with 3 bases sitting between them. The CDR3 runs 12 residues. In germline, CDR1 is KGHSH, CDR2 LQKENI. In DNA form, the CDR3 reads TGTGCCAGCTCACCCACCACAGATACGCAGTATTTT. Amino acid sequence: CASSPTTDTQYF. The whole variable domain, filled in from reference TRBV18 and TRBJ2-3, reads NAGVMQNPRHLVRRRGQEARLRCSPMKGHSHVYWYRQLPEEGLKFMVYLQKENIIDESGMPKERFSAEFPKEGPSILRIQQVVRGDSAAYFCASSPTTDTQYFGPGTRLTVL.